Listed below are T cell receptor beta chains from one sample, sequenced in a study of T cell changes during pregnancy in multiple sclerosis. Measured with immunoSEQ multiplex PCR; TCRdb has only the in-frame clones, and not every one. Here the sample spans about 43,000 clones, 88% being singletons. This specimen consisted of peripheral blood, obtained in the first trimester of pregnancy. The receptors were gathered from a female donor in good health, enrolled as a control in a pregnancy study. Both conserved end residues are trimmed from each CDR3. A D gene is named only where the DNA matches it firmly.

CDR3aa	v_gene	d_gene	j_gene
ASSLVRVSAGELF	TRBV11-2	.	TRBJ2-2
ASSPRQVSNTEAF	TRBV18	.	TRBJ1-1
ASSLMGGGQGDTDTQY	TRBV7-3	TRBD1	TRBJ2-3
ASSRATGRNQPQH	TRBV19	.	TRBJ1-5
ASSPILSGAYSYEQY	TRBV18	TRBD2	TRBJ2-7
ASSPLGLQGSGANVLT	TRBV18	.	TRBJ2-6
ASCAGNSYNEQF	TRBV5-1	.	TRBJ2-1
ASSLGGLASGANVLT	TRBV11-3	.	TRBJ2-6
ASSPLAWETQY	TRBV9	.	TRBJ2-5
ASSSLWTSGSFGTGELF	TRBV7-9	TRBD2	TRBJ2-2
ATRDRGLFYGYT	TRBV19	TRBD1	TRBJ1-2
ASARDRGPEGYT	TRBV5-4	TRBD1	TRBJ1-2
ASSIKTGGGYT	TRBV19	TRBD1	TRBJ1-2
ASNPGQGLNSPLH	TRBV27	TRBD1	TRBJ1-6
ASSPRGDYNEQF	TRBV9	TRBD2	TRBJ2-1
ASSQATGTGANVLT	TRBV4-3	.	TRBJ2-6
ASSKTGIQQETQY	TRBV19	TRBD1	TRBJ2-5
ASSQDLAGPGGYT	TRBV4-2	.	TRBJ1-2
ASSSSGSGAAKNIQY	TRBV28	TRBD2	TRBJ2-4
ASSPTDRGRTEAF	TRBV14	TRBD1	TRBJ1-1
ASSVDRVTYNEQF	TRBV19	TRBD1	TRBJ2-1
ASSEEGAATNEKLF	TRBV6-1	.	TRBJ1-4
AGRGLGEKLF	TRBV30	TRBD1	TRBJ1-4
AWGTGDQETQY	TRBV30	TRBD1	TRBJ2-5
ASSQASAQGETQY	TRBV4-2	.	TRBJ2-5
ASSLTGTGGANTEAF	TRBV27	TRBD1	TRBJ1-1
ASSIAPGGTNEKLF	TRBV27	TRBD1	TRBJ1-4
ASSNPLGQGSATNEKLF	TRBV19	TRBD1	TRBJ1-4
ASSYTLPGGNYGYT	TRBV7-2	.	TRBJ1-2
ASRLAPTTGGARDTQY	TRBV12-2	.	TRBJ2-3
ASSQKRFGYSPLH	TRBV7-9	.	TRBJ1-6
ATSRGQGKRPTDDEQF	TRBV15	TRBD1	TRBJ2-1
ASSHTGTGDHNEQF	TRBV11-1	TRBD1	TRBJ2-1
ASSPRDSGSYNEQF	TRBV11-3	.	TRBJ2-1
ASSLGQAARGEKLF	TRBV7-9	.	TRBJ1-4
ASSLSFPGGELF	TRBV13	.	TRBJ2-2
ASSRDSSTDTQY	TRBV19	.	TRBJ2-3
ASSQDSGWRGVTDTQY	TRBV4-2	TRBD2	TRBJ2-3